This TCR beta chain originates from a study of T cell changes during pregnancy in multiple sclerosis. Trimming took 4 bases from V and 7 from J, leaving 26 bases between them. Germline CDR1 reads SEHNR; CDR2 reads FQNEAQ (reference sequence). CDR3 size: 17 residues. Some clones are missing from TCRdb's copy, which holds only in-frame ones; the method was immunoSEQ multiplex PCR. This sample has roughly 100,000 clones, with 75% to 95% found just once. The starting material was peripheral blood, obtained in the second trimester of pregnancy. The rearrangement links TRBV7-9 to TRBJ2-7; D uncertain. The receptor comes from a female donor with multiple sclerosis, enrolled in a pregnancy study. CDR3 DNA: TGTGCCAGCAGCTGCCCCCCTTCGGATCAGGCCTCTCATGAGCAGTACTTC. Its protein product is CASSCPPSDQASHEQYF.